This T cell receptor beta chain was obtained from a study of cytomegalovirus exposure and HLA in healthy donors. On the study more broadly: Around 78 million unique TCRs, all from HLA-typed donors, were included in an early release of the data. The Caucasian-associated ancestry cluster held around four fifths of 398 genotyped donors.

Trimming took off 5 bases at V and 0 bases at J, with 12 bases between the two ends. This CDR3 has 15 residues. Germline V CDR1 and CDR2: SGHVS, FQNEAQ. PCR was performed using 60 Vbeta and 13 Jbeta primers. The repertoire was sequenced with immunoSEQ multiplex PCR; TCRdb's copy has only in-frame clones and lacks some. The profile shows roughly 150,000 clones, roughly 71% of them singletons. Remarks on this clone: As yet, its antigen is unknown.

Study conclusions and caveats: The classifier was said to identify cytomegalovirus status with high specificity and sensitivity. Another analysis was done later, and it associated approximately 15,000 TCR beta sequences with HLA alleles at 0.05 false discovery rate.

Sequenced sample: PBMCs. The J gene is TRBJ2-3, the V gene TRBV7-8; possible D gene TRBD1, 6 bases. The receptor was isolated from a woman in her forties or fifties in good health and CMV-seropositive. DNA of the CDR3: TGTGCCAGCAGCCCCCGGACAGCTAGCACAGATACGCAGTATTTT. Translated, it gives CASSPRTASTDTQYF.